A selection of T cell receptor beta chains follows, all from one sample in a study of cytomegalovirus exposure and HLA in healthy donors. Generated by immunoSEQ multiplex PCR, the TCRdb table keeps only in-frame clones and is missing some. The sample totals about 100,000 clones. Specimen: PBMCs. Source of these receptors: a girl between 5 and 17 years old in good health and CMV-seropositive. CDR3s include the opening cysteine and the closing phenylalanine or tryptophan. D genes are given only for firm matches.

TRBJ2-3,TRBV5-1,NA,TGCGCCAGCAGCTTGTCAGTTCAGGAACGTGATACGCAGTATTTT,CASSLSVQERDTQYF
TRBJ1-6,TRBV19,NA,TGTGCCAGTAGTATATCTCTAAGGGGTAGTAGGAATTCACCCCTCCACTTT,CASSISLRGSRNSPLHF
TRBJ2-5,TRBV7-2,NA,TGTGCCAGCAGATTAGCCGCAGGGTATATGGTGGACTTC,CASRLAAGYMVDF
TRBJ2-2,TRBV30,NA,TGTGCCTGGAGTGTAACGGGTTACACCGGGGAGCTGTTTTTT,CAWSVTGYTGELFF
TRBJ2-7,TRBV4-2,TRBD2,TGTGCCAGCAGCCAAGAGGGGGGGTCCGGTGGGTCCTACGAGCAGTACTTC,CASSQEGGSGGSYEQYF
TRBJ1-2,TRBV29-1,TRBD1,TGCAGCGTCCCTAGAAAGGGGGCGGCCTATGGCTACACCTTC,CSVPRKGAAYGYTF
TRBJ2-2,TRBV7-9,TRBD2,TGTGCCAGCAGCTTACGGGCCCCGGGACTATTGGCCGGGGAGCTGTTTTTT,CASSLRAPGLLAGELFF
TRBJ2-1,TRBV4-3,NA,TGCGCCAGCAGCCAAGGAGGGGGGGCCGTCAATGAGCAGTTCTTC,CASSQGGGAVNEQFF
TRBJ1-5,TRBV6-6,TRBD1,TGTGCCAGCAGACCCGACAGGGACGCTCAGCCCCAGCATTTT,CASRPDRDAQPQHF
TRBJ2-7,TRBV29-1,TRBD1,TGCAGCGTTGTATTGACAGGGCCCACCTACGAGCAGTACTTC,CSVVLTGPTYEQYF